This is a list of T cell receptor beta chains from one sample in a study of radiation and T cells in renal cell carcinoma. The repertoire was sequenced with immunoSEQ multiplex PCR; TCRdb's copy has only in-frame clones and lacks some. The sample contains roughly 120,000 clones, approximately 80% of which appear only once. Material: blood, obtained from a patient whose treatment included radiotherapy and nephrectomy. The receptors originated from a woman aged 55-75 years with renal cell carcinoma. CDR3s include the opening cysteine and the closing phenylalanine or tryptophan. D genes are given only for firm matches. Size is omitted from some rows. Given values are once, few, many or a class for expanded clones.

v_call	j_call	clone_size	d_call	cdr3_nt	cdr3_aa
TRBV7-9	TRBJ1-2	once	-	TGTGCCAGCAGCTTAGTCGGGGGTCGGAACTATGGCTACACCTTC	CASSLVGGRNYGYTF
TRBV9	TRBJ2-7	-	-	TGTGCCAGCAGCTCCCACTTGGAAACCTACGAGCAGTACTTC	CASSSHLETYEQYF
TRBV19	TRBJ1-5	-	-	TGTGCCAGTAGTATAAGGGGGGATGGCCAGCCCCAGCATTTT	CASSIRGDGQPQHF
TRBV21-1	TRBJ1-1	-	-	TGTGCCAGCAGCAGGGGAAAGAACACTGAAGCTTTCTTT	CASSRGKNTEAFF
TRBV10-1	TRBJ1-2	-	-	TGCGCCAGCAGCCGCGGACCCTATAACTATGGCTACACCTTC	CASSRGPYNYGYTF
TRBV4-1	TRBJ2-3	-	-	TGCGCCAGCAGTCATTCCCTGCGTTCCCCTAGCACAGATACGCAGTATTTT	CASSHSLRSPSTDTQYF
TRBV12-5	TRBJ2-1	-	TRBD1	TGTGCTAGTGCCCTCGCCGGGACAGGGGGCCACAATGAGCAGTTCTTC	CASALAGTGGHNEQFF
TRBV4-1	TRBJ1-4	-	-	TGCGCCAGCAGCCAAGGGCGCTCTAGGGGGACCGCAACTAATGAAAAACTGTTTTTT	CASSQGRSRGTATNEKLFF
TRBV23-1	TRBJ2-5	-	TRBD1	TGCGCCAGCAGTCAATGGGTTGCCAGGGGGAGCTCCGAGACCCAGTACTTC	CASSQWVARGSSETQYF
TRBV10-3	TRBJ1-2	-	-	TGTGCCATCAGCTCGGACGGCACGGTAGATGGCTACACCTTC	CAISSDGTVDGYTF
TRBV4-3	TRBJ2-3	-	TRBD2	TGCGCCAGCAGCCAAGATCGGGCGGGAGGGGATACGCAGTATTTT	CASSQDRAGGDTQYF
TRBV19	TRBJ2-7	few	-	TGTGCCAGTAGTATAGAAACCAGGACCTACGAGCAGTACTTC	CASSIETRTYEQYF
TRBV4-1	TRBJ1-4	few	-	TGCGCCAGCAGCCCTCTACCGACAGGAACTAATGAAAAACTGTTTTTT	CASSPLPTGTNEKLFF
TRBV7-8	TRBJ1-5	-	TRBD1	TGTGCCAGCAGCTCCGGGACAGGGCTCAATCAGCCCCAGCATTTT	CASSSGTGLNQPQHF
TRBV29-1	TRBJ2-2	once	TRBD2	TGCAGCGTCCGACTAGCGGTGAACACCGGGGAGCTGTTTTTT	CSVRLAVNTGELFF
TRBV2	TRBJ1-1	-	-	TGTGCCAGCTCTCTCTTAGGCTTGAACACTGAAGCTTTCTTT	CASSLLGLNTEAFF
TRBV9	TRBJ2-2	-	-	TGTGCCAGCAGCCCCACCGGGACTCCTATGCAGGGGGAGCTGTTTTTT	CASSPTGTPMQGELFF
TRBV7-3	TRBJ2-3	-	-	TGTGCCAGCAGCTTCGGCCAATCACCTGATACGCAGTATTTT	CASSFGQSPDTQYF
TRBV7-9	TRBJ2-7	-	TRBD1	TGTGCCAGCAGCTTATATTCGACAGGGCCCTACGAGCAGTACTTC	CASSLYSTGPYEQYF
TRBV19	TRBJ1-1	-	-	TGTGCCAGTCGAAGACTCATTGATGGCTTAAACACTGAAGCTTTCTTT	CASRRLIDGLNTEAFF
TRBV18	TRBJ1-2	-	TRBD1	TGTGCCAGCTCACTTCACCCCGGGACAGCTAACTATGGCTACACCTTC	CASSLHPGTANYGYTF
TRBV7-9	TRBJ2-3	once	-	TGTGCCAGCAGCTTAGGTTCGTCAGATACGCAGTATTTT	CASSLGSSDTQYF
TRBV9	TRBJ1-6	-	-	TGTGCCAGCAGCGTAGGGGGTTACGGCTCCTATAATTCACCCCTCCACTTT	CASSVGGYGSYNSPLHF
TRBV5-5	TRBJ2-5	-	-	TGTGCCAGCAGCTGGGGGGAACAAGAGACCCAGTACTTC	CASSWGEQETQYF
TRBV7-2	TRBJ2-2	-	-	TGTGCCAGCAGCTTAACGGAAGGACAGAGAAACACCGGGGAGCTGTTTTTT	CASSLTEGQRNTGELFF
TRBV5-1	TRBJ1-6	once	-	TGCGCCAGCAGCTTGGCTCAGAAGGAGGGATCACCCCTCCACTTT	CASSLAQKEGSPLHF
TRBV19	TRBJ2-1	-	TRBD1	TGTGCCAGTAGTAGCCTCTCCAGGGGGCAGGGGAATGAGCAGTTCTTC	CASSSLSRGQGNEQFF
TRBV4-1	TRBJ2-7	once	-	TGCGCCAGTGAGGACCTAATGGGCGGCGAGCAGTACTTC	CASEDLMGGEQYF
TRBV7-9	TRBJ2-7	-	-	TGTGCCAGCAGCTTAACGAGGGGCCTGAGCTCCTACGAGCAGTACTTC	CASSLTRGLSSYEQYF
TRBV7-7	TRBJ1-1	-	-	TGTGCTAGCAGCTTAGAGCGGAGCACTGAAGCTTTCTTT	CASSLERSTEAFF
TRBV5-6	TRBJ2-1	-	TRBD1	TGTGCCAGCAGCGCCCGGGACAGGGACAATGAGCAGTTCTTC	CASSARDRDNEQFF
TRBV25-1	TRBJ2-1	-	TRBD2	TGTGCCAGCGCCCCCGGGCTAGCGGGACGGGGATACAATGAGCAGTTCTTC	CASAPGLAGRGYNEQFF
TRBV7-9	TRBJ1-4	-	-	TGTGCCAGCAGCCCCCGGGGAGATGAAAAACTGTTTTTT	CASSPRGDEKLFF
TRBV28	TRBJ1-4	-	-	TGTGCCAGCAGCCCCCAGGCAGGGTTCGAGGAAAAACTGTTTTTT	CASSPQAGFEEKLFF
TRBV9	TRBJ2-7	once	TRBD1	TGTGCCAGCAGCTCTCGGACAGGGGTGCCCTACGAGCAGTACTTC	CASSSRTGVPYEQYF
TRBV15	TRBJ2-5	-	-	TGTGCCACCAGCAGAGCGTCGCAAGACAGGGGACTACTCCAAGAGACCCAGTACTTC	CATSRASQDRGLLQETQYF
TRBV19	TRBJ2-1	-	-	TGTGCCAGTGGCAGGGGCCCTAGCTCCTACAATGAGCAGTTCTTC	CASGRGPSSYNEQFF
TRBV28	TRBJ1-4	-	-	TGTGCCAGCAGTTTTAAGGGAGAAAAACTGTTTTTT	CASSFKGEKLFF
TRBV6-5	TRBJ1-1	few	TRBD1	TGTGCCAGCAGTGAAGACAGGGAAGGTGAAGCTTTCTTT	CASSEDREGEAFF
TRBV9	TRBJ1-2	-	-	TGTGCCAGCAGCGCCGCTTATGGCTACACCTTC	CASSAAYGYTF
TRBV7-9	TRBJ2-1	-	TRBD1	TGTGCCAGCAGCTTCAGGGACAGGGATTTCAACAATGAGCAGTTCTTC	CASSFRDRDFNNEQFF
TRBV6-1	TRBJ1-2	once	TRBD1	TGTGCCAGCAGTGAAGCTGCTTGGGGCAGGGGGTTCTTGGGATATGGCTACACCTTC	CASSEAAWGRGFLGYGYTF
TRBV7-3	TRBJ2-5	-	TRBD2	TGTGCCAGCAGCGTCGGACTAGCGATGATCGAGACCCAGTACTTC	CASSVGLAMIETQYF
TRBV15	TRBJ1-4	-	-	TGTGCCACCAGCCCAAACCATAATGAAAAACTGTTTTTT	CATSPNHNEKLFF
TRBV10-3	TRBJ1-2	-	TRBD1	TGTGCCATCAGTGCTGGACAGGCCACCTTAGCTAACTATGGCTACACCTTC	CAISAGQATLANYGYTF
TRBV29-1	TRBJ2-5	-	-	TGCAGCGTTATACCGCCGTACCAAGAGACCCAGTACTTC	CSVIPPYQETQYF
TRBV7-2	TRBJ1-4	once	TRBD1	TGTGCCAGCCGACGAGGGACAGATAATGAAAAACTGTTTTTT	CASRRGTDNEKLFF
TRBV19	TRBJ1-5	-	-	TGTGCCAGTAGTCCACAAACCTATCAGCCCCAGCATTTT	CASSPQTYQPQHF
TRBV6-5	TRBJ1-5	-	-	TGTGCCAGCAGTTTAACCCAGGGAGTTTCCAATCAGCCCCAGCATTTT	CASSLTQGVSNQPQHF
TRBV9	TRBJ2-1	-	-	TGTGCCAGCAGCGTACTGGGATCCCAGTTAGAGCAGTTCTTC	CASSVLGSQLEQFF
TRBV6-5	TRBJ1-2	-	-	TGTGCCAGCAGTTACTCGAGGTCAGGATATGGCTACACCTTC	CASSYSRSGYGYTF
TRBV7-2	TRBJ2-5	-	-	TGTGCCAGCAGCTTGGGGGGGCGCGAGACCCAGTACTTC	CASSLGGRETQYF
TRBV15	TRBJ2-5	-	TRBD1	TGTGCCACCAGCTGGACAGGGGGCGAGACCCAGTACTTC	CATSWTGGETQYF
TRBV5-1	TRBJ2-7	-	TRBD1	TGCGCCAGCAGCTCCGGACAGGCCTCCTACGAGCAGTACTTC	CASSSGQASYEQYF
TRBV19	TRBJ1-5	-	-	TGTGCCAGTAGTTATCCGGGTAGGCAGCCCCAGCATTTT	CASSYPGRQPQHF
TRBV6-5	TRBJ2-1	-	-	TGTGCCAGCAGCCGGTTTTCGAGGGTTAACAATGAGCAGTTCTTC	CASSRFSRVNNEQFF
TRBV11-3	TRBJ2-1	few	-	TGTGCCAGCAGCTTAGGCTATCGTTCAGGGGACTCCTACAATGAGCAGTTCTTC	CASSLGYRSGDSYNEQFF
TRBV5-1	TRBJ2-3	once	TRBD2	TGCGCCAGCAGCTCATCGCCGGGAGGGCATACAGATACGCAGTATTTT	CASSSSPGGHTDTQYF
TRBV7-2	TRBJ1-2	-	-	TGTGCCAGCAGCTTAGTAGACAGTCCATATGGCTACACCTTC	CASSLVDSPYGYTF
TRBV5-1	TRBJ1-1	-	-	TGCGCCAGCACCGTAACTGGGGGAGGGACTGAAGCTTTCTTT	CASTVTGGGTEAFF